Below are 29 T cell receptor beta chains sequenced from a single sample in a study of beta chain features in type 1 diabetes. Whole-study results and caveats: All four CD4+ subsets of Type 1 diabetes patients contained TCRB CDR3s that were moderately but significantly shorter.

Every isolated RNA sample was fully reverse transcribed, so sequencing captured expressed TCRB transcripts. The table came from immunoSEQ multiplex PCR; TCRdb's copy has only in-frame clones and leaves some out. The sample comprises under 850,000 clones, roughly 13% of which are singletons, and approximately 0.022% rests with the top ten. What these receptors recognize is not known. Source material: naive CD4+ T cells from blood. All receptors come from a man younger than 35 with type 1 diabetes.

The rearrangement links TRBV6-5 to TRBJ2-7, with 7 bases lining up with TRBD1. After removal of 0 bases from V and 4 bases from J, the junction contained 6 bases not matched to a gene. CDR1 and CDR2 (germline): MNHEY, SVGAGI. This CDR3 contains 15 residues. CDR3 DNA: TGTGCCAGCAGTTACTCACAGGGGTCCTCATACGAGCAGTACTTC. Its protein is CASSYSQGSSYEQYF.

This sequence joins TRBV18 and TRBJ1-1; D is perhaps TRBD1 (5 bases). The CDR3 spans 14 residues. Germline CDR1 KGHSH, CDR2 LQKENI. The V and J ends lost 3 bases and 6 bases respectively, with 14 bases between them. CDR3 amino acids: CASSPGGVAAEAFF. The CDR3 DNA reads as TGTGCCAGCTCACCGGGAGGGGTAGCGGCTGAAGCTTTCTTT.

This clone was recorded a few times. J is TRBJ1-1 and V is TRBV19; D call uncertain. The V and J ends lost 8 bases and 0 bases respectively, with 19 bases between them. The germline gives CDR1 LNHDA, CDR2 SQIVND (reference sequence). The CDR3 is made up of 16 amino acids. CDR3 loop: CASAYSGFRMNTEAFF. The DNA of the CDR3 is TGTGCCAGTGCTTACAGTGGATTTAGAATGAACACTGAAGCTTTCTTT.

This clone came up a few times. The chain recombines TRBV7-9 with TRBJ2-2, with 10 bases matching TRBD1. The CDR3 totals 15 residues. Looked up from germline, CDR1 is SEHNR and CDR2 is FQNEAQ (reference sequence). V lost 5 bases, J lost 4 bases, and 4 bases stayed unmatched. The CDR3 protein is CASSVGTGVTGELFF. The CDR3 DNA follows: TGTGCCAGCAGCGTCGGGACAGGGGTCACCGGGGAGCTGTTTTTT.

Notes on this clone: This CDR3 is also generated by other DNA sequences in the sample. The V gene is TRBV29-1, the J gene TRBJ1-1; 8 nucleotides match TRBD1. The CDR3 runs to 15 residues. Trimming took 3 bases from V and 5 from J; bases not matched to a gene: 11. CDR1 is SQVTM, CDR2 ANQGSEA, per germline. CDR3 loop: CSVEGETGARTEAFF. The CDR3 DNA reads TGCAGCGTTGAGGGCGAGACAGGGGCTCGGACTGAAGCTTTCTTT.

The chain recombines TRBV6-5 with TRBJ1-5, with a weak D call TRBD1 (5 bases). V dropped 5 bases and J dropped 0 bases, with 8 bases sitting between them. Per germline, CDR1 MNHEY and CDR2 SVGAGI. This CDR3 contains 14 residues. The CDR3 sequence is CASSGADSNQPQHF. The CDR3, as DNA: TGTGCCAGCAGTGGGGCGGATAGCAATCAGCCCCAGCATTTT.

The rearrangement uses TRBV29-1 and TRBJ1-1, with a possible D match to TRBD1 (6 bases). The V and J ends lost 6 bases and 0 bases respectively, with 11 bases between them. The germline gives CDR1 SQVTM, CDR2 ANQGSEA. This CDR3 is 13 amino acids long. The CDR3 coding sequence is TGCAGCGTCTGGACAGATATGAACACTGAAGCTTTCTTT. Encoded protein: CSVWTDMNTEAFF.

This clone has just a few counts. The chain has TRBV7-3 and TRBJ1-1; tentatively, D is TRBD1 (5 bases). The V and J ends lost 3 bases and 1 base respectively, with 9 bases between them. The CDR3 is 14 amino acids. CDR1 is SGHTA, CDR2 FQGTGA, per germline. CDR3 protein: CASSLGRANTEAFF. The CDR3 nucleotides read TGTGCCAGCAGCTTGGGCAGGGCGAACACTGAAGCTTTCTTT.

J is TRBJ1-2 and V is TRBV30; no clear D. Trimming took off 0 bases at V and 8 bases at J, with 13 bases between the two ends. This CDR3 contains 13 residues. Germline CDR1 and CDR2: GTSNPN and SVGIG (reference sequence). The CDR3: CAWSVLSVGGYTF. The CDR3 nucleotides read TGTGCCTGGAGTGTACTGTCCGTGGGCGGCTACACCTTC.

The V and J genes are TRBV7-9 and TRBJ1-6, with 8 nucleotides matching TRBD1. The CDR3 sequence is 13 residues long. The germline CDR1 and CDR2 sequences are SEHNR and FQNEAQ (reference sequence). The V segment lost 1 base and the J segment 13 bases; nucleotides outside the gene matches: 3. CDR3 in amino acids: CASSLGGDRPLHF. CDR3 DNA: TGTGCCAGCAGCTTAGGGGGGGACAGGCCCCTCCACTTT.

CDR3 region: CASSRGWANEKLFF. CDR3 bases: TGTGCCAGCAGCCGGGGGTGGGCTAATGAAAAACTGTTTTTT. The chain has TRBV5-6 and TRBJ1-4; TRBD1 might be the D (5 bases). The CDR3 runs to 14 residues. Germline-derived CDR1 and CDR2 are SGHDT and YYEEEE. Trimming stripped 4 bases from V and 3 bases from J, with 10 bases between.

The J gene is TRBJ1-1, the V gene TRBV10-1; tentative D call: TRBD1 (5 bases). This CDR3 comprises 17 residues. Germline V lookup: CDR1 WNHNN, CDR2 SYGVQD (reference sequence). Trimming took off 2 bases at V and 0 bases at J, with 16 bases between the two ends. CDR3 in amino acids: CASSEPARGGMNTEAFF. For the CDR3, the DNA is TGCGCCAGCAGTGAGCCAGCTAGGGGCGGCATGAACACTGAAGCTTTCTTT.

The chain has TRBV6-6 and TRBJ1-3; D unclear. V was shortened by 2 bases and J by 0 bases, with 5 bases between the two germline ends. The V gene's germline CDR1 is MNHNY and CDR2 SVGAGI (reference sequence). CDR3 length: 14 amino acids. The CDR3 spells CASSYDISGNTIYF. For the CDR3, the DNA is TGTGCCAGCAGTTACGACATCTCTGGAAACACCATATATTTT.

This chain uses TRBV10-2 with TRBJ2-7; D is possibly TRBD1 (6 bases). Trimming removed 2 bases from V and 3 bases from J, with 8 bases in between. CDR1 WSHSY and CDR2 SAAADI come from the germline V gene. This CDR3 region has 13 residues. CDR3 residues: CASSETGLYEQYF. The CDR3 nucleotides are TGCGCCAGCAGTGAGACAGGGCTCTACGAGCAGTACTTC.

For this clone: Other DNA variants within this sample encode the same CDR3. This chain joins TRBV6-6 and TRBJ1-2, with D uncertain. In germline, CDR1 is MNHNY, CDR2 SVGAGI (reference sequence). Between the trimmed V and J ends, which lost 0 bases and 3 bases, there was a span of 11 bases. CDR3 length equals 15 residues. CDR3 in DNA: TGTGCCAGCAGTTACTCGGAAGGAGGGTACTATGGCTACACCTTC. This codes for CASSYSEGGYYGYTF.

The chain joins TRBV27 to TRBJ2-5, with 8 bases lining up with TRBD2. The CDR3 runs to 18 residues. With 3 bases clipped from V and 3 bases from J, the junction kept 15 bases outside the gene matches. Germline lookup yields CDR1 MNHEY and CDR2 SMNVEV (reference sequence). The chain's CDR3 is CASSFTGLESSPKETQYF. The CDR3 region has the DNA TGTGCCAGCAGTTTTACGGGACTAGAGTCAAGTCCAAAAGAGACCCAGTACTTC.

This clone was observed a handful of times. CDR3 coding DNA: TGTGCCAGCAGCGAGGGACTAGAGCACGAGCAGTACTTC. It codes for CASSEGLEHEQYF. The V call is TRBV9, the J call TRBJ2-7; 8 positions agree with TRBD2. Per germline, CDR1 SGDLS and CDR2 YYNGEE. V gave up 3 bases and J gave up 5 bases; unmatched junction bases: 4. CDR3 length: 13 amino acids.

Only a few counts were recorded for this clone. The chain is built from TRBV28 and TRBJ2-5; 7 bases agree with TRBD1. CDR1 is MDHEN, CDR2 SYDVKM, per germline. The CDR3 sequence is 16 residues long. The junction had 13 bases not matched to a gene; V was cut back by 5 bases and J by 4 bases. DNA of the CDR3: TGTGCCAGCAGTCGTACCAAGGGGGCCGCCCTAGAGACCCAGTACTTC. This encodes CASSRTKGAALETQYF.

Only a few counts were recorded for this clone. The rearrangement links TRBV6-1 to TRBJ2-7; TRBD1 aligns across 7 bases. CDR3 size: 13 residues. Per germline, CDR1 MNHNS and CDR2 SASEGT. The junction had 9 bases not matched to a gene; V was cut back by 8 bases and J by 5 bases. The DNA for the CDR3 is TGTGCCAGCGACCGAATGCAGGGGGACGAGCAGTACTTC. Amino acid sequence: CASDRMQGDEQYF.

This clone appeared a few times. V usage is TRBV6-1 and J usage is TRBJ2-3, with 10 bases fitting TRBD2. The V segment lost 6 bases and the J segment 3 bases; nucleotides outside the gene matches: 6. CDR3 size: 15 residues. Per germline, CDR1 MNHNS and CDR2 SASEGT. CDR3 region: CASRVLAGTTDTQYF. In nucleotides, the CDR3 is TGTGCCAGCAGAGTACTAGCGGGGACGACAGATACGCAGTATTTT.

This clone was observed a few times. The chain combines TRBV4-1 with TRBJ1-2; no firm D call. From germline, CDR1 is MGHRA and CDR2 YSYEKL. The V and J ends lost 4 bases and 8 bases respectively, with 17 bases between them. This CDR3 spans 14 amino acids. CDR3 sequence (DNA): TGCGCCAGCAGCCGGGATACGGGCCTTGGGGGCTACACCTTC. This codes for CASSRDTGLGGYTF.

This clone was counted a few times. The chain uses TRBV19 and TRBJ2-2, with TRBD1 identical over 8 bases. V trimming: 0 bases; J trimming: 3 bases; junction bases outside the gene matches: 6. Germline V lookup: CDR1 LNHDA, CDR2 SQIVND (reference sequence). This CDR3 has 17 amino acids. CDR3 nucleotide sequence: TGTGCCAGTAGTATAGACCTGACAGGGGATCACACCGGGGAGCTGTTTTTT. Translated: CASSIDLTGDHTGELFF.

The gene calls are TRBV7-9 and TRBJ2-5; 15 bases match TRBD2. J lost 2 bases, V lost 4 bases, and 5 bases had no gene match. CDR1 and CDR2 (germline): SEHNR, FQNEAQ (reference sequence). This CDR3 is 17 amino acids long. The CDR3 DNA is TGTGCCAGCAGCTCATCGGGACTAGCGGGGGGACAAGAGACCCAGTACTTC. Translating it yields CASSSSGLAGGQETQYF.

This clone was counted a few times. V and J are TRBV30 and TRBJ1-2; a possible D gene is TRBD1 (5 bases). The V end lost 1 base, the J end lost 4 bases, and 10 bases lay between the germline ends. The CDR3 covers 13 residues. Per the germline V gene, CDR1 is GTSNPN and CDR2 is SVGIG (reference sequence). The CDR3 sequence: CAWSARGSYGYTF. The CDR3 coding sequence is TGTGCCTGGAGTGCCCGGGGGAGCTATGGCTACACCTTC. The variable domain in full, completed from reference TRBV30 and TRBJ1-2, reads SQTIHQWPATLVQPVGSPLSLECTVEGTSNPNLYWYRQAAGRGLQLLFYSVGIGQISSEVPQNLSASRPQDRQFILSSKKLLLSDSGFYLCAWSARGSYGYTFGSGTRLTVV.

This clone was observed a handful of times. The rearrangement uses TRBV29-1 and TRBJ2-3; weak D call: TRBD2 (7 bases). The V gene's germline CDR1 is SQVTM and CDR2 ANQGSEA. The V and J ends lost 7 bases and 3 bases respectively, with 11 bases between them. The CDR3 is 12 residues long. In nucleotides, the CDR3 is TGCAGCGCCGGGGGGCAGACAGATACGCAGTATTTT. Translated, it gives CSAGGQTDTQYF.

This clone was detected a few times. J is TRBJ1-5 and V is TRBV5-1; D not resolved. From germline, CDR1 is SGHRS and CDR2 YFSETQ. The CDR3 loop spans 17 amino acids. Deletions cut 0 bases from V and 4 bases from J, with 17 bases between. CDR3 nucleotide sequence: TGCGCCAGCAGCTTGGATCCCAAGAGGAGAGAGAATCAGCCCCAGCATTTT. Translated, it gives CASSLDPKRRENQPQHF.

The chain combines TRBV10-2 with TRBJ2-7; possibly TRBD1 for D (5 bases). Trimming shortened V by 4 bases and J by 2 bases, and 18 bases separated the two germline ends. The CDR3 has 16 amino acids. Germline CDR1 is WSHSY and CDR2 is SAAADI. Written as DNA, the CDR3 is TGCGCCAGCAGTGGGATTGACAGCCTCGAGACCTACGAGCAGTACTTC. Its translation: CASSGIDSLETYEQYF.

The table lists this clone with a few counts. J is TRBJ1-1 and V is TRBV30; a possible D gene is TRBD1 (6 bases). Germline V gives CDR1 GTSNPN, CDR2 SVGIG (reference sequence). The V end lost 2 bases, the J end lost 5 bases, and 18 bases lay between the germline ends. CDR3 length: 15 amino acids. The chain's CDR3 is CAWSLDPAQGTEAFF. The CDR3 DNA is TGTGCCTGGAGTCTTGACCCGGCGCAGGGGACTGAAGCTTTCTTT.

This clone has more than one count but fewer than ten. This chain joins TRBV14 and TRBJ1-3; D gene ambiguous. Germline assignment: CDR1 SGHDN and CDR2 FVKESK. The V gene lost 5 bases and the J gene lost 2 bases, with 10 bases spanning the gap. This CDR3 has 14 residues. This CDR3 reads CASSSIGTGNTIYF. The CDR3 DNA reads TGTGCCAGCAGCTCAATCGGAACTGGAAACACCATATATTTT.